This T cell receptor (beta chain) was obtained from a study of Graves' ophthalmopathy and Graves' hyperthyroidism. The TCR beta CDR3 regions underwent amplification from RNA transcripts. First-round RT-PCR relied on HTBI primers, and a second-round multiplex PCR came next. From the multiplex PCR reads, TCRdb called clonotypes with MiXCR, one entry per CDR3 protein. The table records about 400,000 distinct CDR3 sequences, more than 20% of them present only once. Regarding the study as a whole: Between ophthalmopathy and stable hyperthyroidism, a 13-signature model drew a separation with 87.88% sensitivity and around 80% specificity. Ophthalmopathy progression was predicted with about 67% sensitivity and approximately 72% specificity.

This clonotype was detected ten times or more. The antigen is unknown. Patients in the hyperthyroidism group, adults aged 18 to 65, were newly diagnosed, under 2 months' duration. The sequence was obtained from a young woman with stable Graves' hyperthyroidism. Sequencing used peripheral blood.

For the CDR3, the DNA is TGTGCCAGCGGCGGAGACAGCTTTGGGCAAGAGACCCAGTACTTC. Protein sequence: CASGGDSFGQETQYF. V and J are TRBV28 and TRBJ2-5; D perhaps matches TRBD1 (5 bases). V lost 8 bases and J lost 2, with 18 bases in between. Germline V gene lookup returns CDR1 MDHEN and CDR2 SYDVKM. The CDR3 consists of 15 residues.